This TCR beta chain was captured by sequencing in a study of CXCR3-negative and CXCR3-positive naive CD8 T cells. A CD45RO-CCR7+CD27+CD95- profile was what naive CD8+ T cells displayed. Findings and caveats of the study: Partial loss of CXCR3 expression followed cryopreservation; most assays used fresh PBMCs. Both naive subsets had comparably high diversity; memory CD8+ cells much lower. Greater hydrophobicity was found in TRB CDR3s of CXCR3-positive naive cells than of CXCR3-negative naive cells. Naive cells that were CXCR3-negative or CXCR3-positive used TRBV-TRBJ genes alike, while memory cells diverged.

All TRB cDNA libraries came from 5' RACE performed with UMI labels. TCRdb re-called the 5' RACE reads; every CDR3 protein appears as one record, without DNA. The sample holds about 6,800 distinct CDR3 sequences. CDR3 length equals 11 residues. From germline, CDR1 is SGHRS and CDR2 YFSETQ. This clonotype is labeled medium-sized based on frequency. Its antigen is still unknown. This receptor was identified in a human donor in good health. Some clones in this sample may be carry-over from other donors' samples. V is TRBV5-1 and J is TRBJ2-3. The sequencing input was naive CXCR3+ CD8+ T cells from blood. Subset noted: CD45RO-CCR7+CD27+CD95- naive CD8+ T cells expressing CXCR3 (TNR3+). This CDR3 reads CASSSVDTQYF.